This T cell receptor beta chain derives from a study of a mutant IDH1 vaccine in newly diagnosed glioma. Across the study: Standard pretreatment was either radiotherapy, temozolomide, or, for most, radiochemotherapy with temozolomide. Study observations and caveats: Pseudoprogression looked unconnected to shifts in top peripheral T cell clonotypes.

The CDR3 runs 13 residues. The V and J ends lost 5 bases and 5 bases respectively, with 11 bases between them. Germline CDR1 and CDR2: SGHRS and YFSETQ. The protocol was immunoSEQ multiplex PCR, while the TCRdb copy is restricted to in-frame clones and leaves out a portion. Counted here are 30,000 to 40,000 clones, 80% occurring once; the ten biggest clones make up 9%. Points on this clone: The antigen remains unidentified.

Specified time point: baseline, week 1 (first vaccination visit). Documented treatment: pre-vaccination baseline after standard-of-care therapy. The source of this sequence is a man aged 45-65 years with glioma. Some clones in this sample may be carry-over from other donors' samples. This sample comprised peripheral blood mononuclear cells (PBMCs), obtained from a glioma patient treated with radiotherapy, temozolomide or both. The chain recombines TRBV5-1 with TRBJ2-1, with a weak D call TRBD2 (6 bases). CDR3 sequence: CASSGSGHNEQFF. The CDR3 DNA reads TGCGCCAGCAGTGGTAGCGGTCACAATGAGCAGTTCTTC.